This TCR beta chain stems from a study of blood T cell repertoires in COVID-19. Across the whole study: Donors in the United States, Italy and Spain gave samples during acute or convalescent COVID-19. PBMCs, B-cell-depleted T cells, or T cells provided the cDNA or gDNA that made up the material.

Authors' data handling: Counts of nucleated cells, estimated from reference gene primer amplification, were obtained. Some clones are missing from TCRdb's copy, which holds only in-frame ones; the method was immunoSEQ multiplex PCR. That table is the source of V, J and clone size, and D and trimming were worked out from the DNA. This repertoire shows roughly 50,000 clones, about 88% found once; its top ten account for approximately 15%. This CDR3 is built from 14 residues. Germline CDR1 reads MNHEY; CDR2 reads SVGAGI. The V end lost 6 bases, the J end lost 3 bases, and 12 bases lay between the germline ends.

The rearrangement joins TRBV6-5 to TRBJ1-3, with D perhaps TRBD1 (6 bases). The receptor's source is a woman in her sixties or seventies with active COVID-19. The sample was peripheral blood. CDR3 amino acids: CASSQSRGGNTIYF. DNA of the CDR3: TGTGCCAGCAGCCAGTCCAGGGGTGGAAACACCATATATTTT.